This T cell receptor beta chain comes out of a study of blood T cell repertoires in COVID-19. In the study overall: The analysed material was cDNA or gDNA that came from T cells, B-cell-depleted T cells, or PBMCs.

This clone was recorded once. This table comes from immunoSEQ multiplex PCR, and its TCRdb copy is limited to in-frame clones, with some not included. The repertoire includes roughly 92,000 clones, over 75% of them detected once, and around 5% sits in the top ten. The CDR3 extends over 15 amino acids. With V trimmed by 1 base and J by 5 bases, 4 bases remained unmatched. The germline gives CDR1 LGHNA, CDR2 YSLEER. This receptor was taken from a man aged 50 to 60 with acute or convalescent COVID-19. V gene TRBV4-3 combines with J gene TRBJ1-3, with TRBD1 matching over 8 bases. The material sequenced was peripheral blood. The CDR3 loop reads CASSQAGGERNTIYF. The CDR3 nucleotides are TGCGCCAGCAGCCAAGCAGGGGGCGAGCGAAACACCATATATTTT.